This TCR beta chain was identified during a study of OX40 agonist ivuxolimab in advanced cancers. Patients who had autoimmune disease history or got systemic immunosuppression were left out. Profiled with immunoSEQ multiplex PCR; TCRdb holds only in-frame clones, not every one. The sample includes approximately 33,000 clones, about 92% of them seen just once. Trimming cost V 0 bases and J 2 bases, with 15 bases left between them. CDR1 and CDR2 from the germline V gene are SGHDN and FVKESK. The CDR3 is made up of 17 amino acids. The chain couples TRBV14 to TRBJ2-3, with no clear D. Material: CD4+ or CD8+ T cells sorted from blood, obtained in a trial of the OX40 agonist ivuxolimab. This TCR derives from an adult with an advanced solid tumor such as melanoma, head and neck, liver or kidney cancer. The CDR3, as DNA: TGTGCCAGCAGCCAAGACGCGCGAGATCTTTTCACAGATACGCAGTATTTT. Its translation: CASSQDARDLFTDTQYF.